Listed below are T cell receptor beta chains from one sample, sequenced in a study of shared clonotypes between healthy human individuals. Clones were sequenced by immunoSEQ multiplex PCR, and TCRdb holds only the in-frame ones, with some missing. The sample includes fewer than 850,000 clones, 55% to 75% of them seen just once. Material for sequencing was memory CD4+ T cells sorted from blood. Receptor source: a woman in her thirties in good health. Each CDR3 is given with its conserved first and last residue. A D gene is named only where the DNA matches it firmly. Not every row has a clone size; where given, it reads once, few, many or a size class.

v_gene	abundance	j_gene	d_gene	CDR3nt	CDR3aa
TRBV27	NA	TRBJ2-3	TRBD2	TGTGCCAGCAGTCCGACTAGCGGGAGGCTGGGCACAGATACGCAGTATTTT	CASSPTSGRLGTDTQYF
TRBV30	NA	TRBJ2-6	NA	TGTGCCTGGCAGGTTGGAACACGAAACTCTGGGGCCAACGTCCTGACTTTC	CAWQVGTRNSGANVLTF
TRBV5-1	NA	TRBJ2-6	TRBD1	TGCGCCAGCAGCCGACAGGGTGAGACTGGGGCCAACGTCCTGACTTTC	CASSRQGETGANVLTF
TRBV28	NA	TRBJ2-4	NA	TGTGCCAGCCTTAGCAGACCCAAAAACATTCAGTACTTC	CASLSRPKNIQYF
TRBV7-6	NA	TRBJ1-2	TRBD1	TGTGCCAGCAGCTTAGCAACAGGGGATGGCTACACCTTC	CASSLATGDGYTF
TRBV7-9	NA	TRBJ2-1	NA	TGTGCCAGCAGCTTCTTTGATGAGCAGTTCTTC	CASSFFDEQFF
TRBV5-4	NA	TRBJ2-1	TRBD2	TGTGCCAGCAGCTTGGATCTAGCGGGTCCATCCTACAATGAGCAGTTCTTC	CASSLDLAGPSYNEQFF
TRBV19	NA	TRBJ2-7	NA	TGTGCCAGTACTGGCAATTTGGACGAGCAGTACTTC	CASTGNLDEQYF
TRBV6-6	NA	TRBJ2-1	TRBD2	TGTGCCAGCAGGGGGACTAGCGGGGCCAATGAGCAGTTCTTC	CASRGTSGANEQFF
TRBV28	once	TRBJ2-7	NA	TGTGCCAGCAGTTCCCCCGGGTTGGGCGAGCAGTACTTC	CASSSPGLGEQYF
TRBV7-2	medium-sized	TRBJ1-5	NA	TGTGCCAGCAGCTTAGGGTTGAGTCAGCCCCAGCATTTT	CASSLGLSQPQHF
TRBV6-6	NA	TRBJ2-7	TRBD2	TGTGCCAGCAGTTACGGAGCGGGAGAGCGATACGAGCAGTACTTC	CASSYGAGERYEQYF
TRBV28	many	TRBJ2-5	NA	TGTGCCAGCAGTTTGGGCAGGGCAGGGGCAGAGACCCAGTACTTC	CASSLGRAGAETQYF
TRBV10-1	NA	TRBJ2-7	NA	TGCGCCAGCAGTGACAGGGGCCGCGAGCAGTACTTC	CASSDRGREQYF
TRBV2	NA	TRBJ1-4	NA	TGTGCCAGCAACCGGTGGGGCTCAACTAATGAAAAACTGTTTTTT	CASNRWGSTNEKLFF
TRBV19	many	TRBJ2-1	TRBD2	TGTGCCAGTACCCGGACTAGCGGGACGGGGCTCAATGAGCAGTTCTTC	CASTRTSGTGLNEQFF
TRBV28	NA	TRBJ2-7	TRBD1	TGTGCCAGCAGCTTCAGACAGGGAGTTTCTTCCTACGAGCAGTACTTC	CASSFRQGVSSYEQYF
TRBV7-8	NA	TRBJ2-3	NA	TGTGCCAGCAGCTTAACGGCCCGTACGCAGTATTTT	CASSLTARTQYF
TRBV28	NA	TRBJ2-3	NA	TGTGCCAGCAGTTTAATAGCGCCTAGCACAGATACGCAGTATTTT	CASSLIAPSTDTQYF
TRBV7-2	once	TRBJ2-5	NA	TGTGCCAGCACCGTAAAGGGGGTCCAAGAGACCCAGTACTTC	CASTVKGVQETQYF
TRBV19	NA	TRBJ2-6	TRBD2	TGTGCCAGTAGTGCCGGGGGGGCTGGGGCCAACGTCCTGACTTTC	CASSAGGAGANVLTF
TRBV6-1	NA	TRBJ1-4	NA	TGTGCCAGCAGAAGGACGTCTGCAACTAATGAAAAACTGTTTTTT	CASRRTSATNEKLFF
TRBV28	NA	TRBJ2-6	NA	TGTGCCAGCAGAGAGGGGGCTGGGGCCAACGTCCTGACTTTC	CASREGAGANVLTF
TRBV28	NA	TRBJ2-7	TRBD1	TGTGCCAGCAGTCCCTTGCGGGACAGGGAGTACGAGCAGTACTTC	CASSPLRDREYEQYF
TRBV5-1	NA	TRBJ2-3	TRBD1	TGCGCCAGCAGCTTGGGGGACAGGGTAGGAATTAGCACAGATACGCAGTATTTT	CASSLGDRVGISTDTQYF
TRBV5-1	many	TRBJ2-1	NA	TGCGCCAGCAGTAAAGACGTCAGCTCCTACAATGAGCAGTTCTTC	CASSKDVSSYNEQFF
TRBV28	NA	TRBJ1-1	NA	TGTGCCAGCTTTAGGGAGTGGGACACTGAAGCTTTCTTT	CASFREWDTEAFF
TRBV10-1	NA	TRBJ1-1	NA	TGCGCCAGCAGTCCGGCTTGGGGACGCACTGAAGCTTTCTTT	CASSPAWGRTEAFF
TRBV7-8	NA	TRBJ2-1	NA	TGTGCCAGCAGCTTGGTAAATGAGCAGTTCTTC	CASSLVNEQFF
TRBV9	NA	TRBJ2-2	NA	TGTGCCAGCAAACCGGACCCCCACGCGAACACCGGGGAGCTGTTTTTT	CASKPDPHANTGELFF
TRBV18	once	TRBJ2-3	NA	TGTGCCAGCTCACCCCCCCCTGGGGCGACAGATACGCAGTATTTT	CASSPPPGATDTQYF
TRBV29-1	once	TRBJ2-7	TRBD2	TGCAGCGTTGAGACTAGCGGTTCCTACGAGCAGTACTTC	CSVETSGSYEQYF
TRBV5-1	NA	TRBJ1-4	NA	TGCGCCAGCAGCCCTGGAAGTGGTCAACGTGAAAAACTGTTTTTT	CASSPGSGQREKLFF
TRBV18	NA	TRBJ1-4	TRBD1	TGTGCCAGCTCACCGGGACAGAGGATAAATGAAAAACTGTTTTTT	CASSPGQRINEKLFF
TRBV27	NA	TRBJ2-7	NA	TGTGCCAGCAGGACGTTACAGGGCTACGAGCAGTACTTC	CASRTLQGYEQYF
TRBV13	few	TRBJ2-7	NA	TGTGCCAGCAGTCACGCCCTCGCGGCAGGGTTGGACGAGCAGTACTTC	CASSHALAAGLDEQYF
TRBV5-4	NA	TRBJ1-4	NA	TGTGCCAGCAAAAGATGGGGGTTTGAAGAAAAACTGTTTTTT	CASKRWGFEEKLFF
TRBV19	NA	TRBJ2-3	TRBD1	TGTGCCAGTAGTAGGGGACAGGGGGGAGATACGCAGTATTTT	CASSRGQGGDTQYF
TRBV19	NA	TRBJ2-7	NA	TGTGCCAGTAGTACATCACTAGTTATGGAGCAGTACTTC	CASSTSLVMEQYF
TRBV28	NA	TRBJ2-1	TRBD2	TGTGCCAGCACCACAACCGGGACTAGTATCTATGAGCAGTTCTTC	CASTTTGTSIYEQFF
TRBV2	NA	TRBJ1-2	TRBD1	TGTGCCAGCAGAGGGACAGGGAACTATGGCTACACCTTC	CASRGTGNYGYTF
TRBV2	NA	TRBJ2-7	NA	TGTGCCAGCAGTGAAATTAATGTACCACCCTACGAGCAGTACTTC	CASSEINVPPYEQYF
TRBV29-1	NA	TRBJ1-3	NA	TGCAGCGTTGAAGGCAGCTTCTCTGGAAACACCATATATTTT	CSVEGSFSGNTIYF
TRBV1	NA	TRBJ2-7	NA	TGCACCAGCAGCTGCAATAAAACCGGGACTACTAACGAGCAGTACTTC	CTSSCNKTGTTNEQYF